The clone carrying this T cell receptor beta chain was seen only once. As yet, its antigen is unknown. Using immunoSEQ multiplex PCR, the repertoire was profiled, and TCRdb retains in-frame clones only, with some absent. Found here are about 83,000 clones, over 75% of them singletons; the top ten hold roughly 0.66%. The J segment lost 7 bases and the V segment lost 5 bases, leaving 7 bases of the junction unmatched. This CDR3 is built from 15 residues. Germline V gene data show CDR1 as MNHEY and CDR2 as SMNVEV (reference sequence). The record originates from a study of OX40 agonist ivuxolimab in advanced cancers. Overall study: Across the patients, intravenous ivuxolimab was delivered every 2 weeks at 0.01 to 10 mg/kg. Head and neck, renal cell, melanoma or hepatocellular carcinoma were the cancers that dose-escalation patients had. Findings and limits, study-wide: Among T cells, CD8+ cells averaged more expanded clones than CD4+ cells.

This chain joins TRBV27 and TRBJ1-6; 8 bases agree with TRBD1. The origin of this receptor is an adult with an advanced solid tumor such as melanoma, head and neck, liver or kidney cancer. The specimen comprised CD4+ or CD8+ T cells sorted from blood, sampled in a trial of the OX40 agonist ivuxolimab. The CDR3 loop reads CASSPDRGWNSPLHF. The CDR3 region has the DNA TGTGCCAGCAGTCCCGACAGGGGATGGAATTCACCCCTCCACTTT.